These 5 T cell receptor beta chains share one sample of origin, sequenced in a study of metastatic and nonmetastatic thyroid tumors. TCRdb reprocessed the PCR reads via MiXCR. The sample holds 20,000 to 25,000 clones, around 14% seen once. Ahead of thyroid surgery, no patient had received treatment of any kind. Sequencing was carried out using blood. These receptors were collected from a female donor with papillary thyroid cancer or a benign thyroid nodule (not recorded which). Some clones in this sample may be carry-over from other donors' samples.

The chain combines TRBV27 with TRBJ2-5, with a tentative D call TRBD1 (6 bases). V lost 6 bases and J lost 2, with 22 bases in between. The CDR3 contains 17 residues. Germline lookup yields CDR1 MNHEY and CDR2 SMNVEV (reference sequence). CDR3 DNA: TGTGCCAGCAGATCTATATTCGGACAGAGCCAGCAAGAGACCCAGTACTTC. Protein sequence: CASRSIFGQSQQETQYF.

The table lists this clone with many counts. The chain recombines TRBV30 with TRBJ2-7; TRBD2 is a possible D gene (6 bases). The CDR3 length is 14 residues. Trimming took off 3 bases at V and 4 bases at J, with 16 bases between the two ends. CDR1 is GTSNPN, CDR2 SVGIG, per germline (reference sequence). The CDR3 bases are TGTGCCTGGAGACCGGGACTGAGCTCTTACGAGCAGTACTTC. This sequence encodes CAWRPGLSSYEQYF. Using reference TRBV30 and TRBJ2-7 for the parts outside the CDR3, the full variable domain is SQTIHQWPATLVQPVGSPLSLECTVEGTSNPNLYWYRQAAGRGLQLLFYSVGIGQISSEVPQNLSASRPQDRQFILSSKKLLLSDSGFYLCAWRPGLSSYEQYFGPGTRLTVT.

This clone has just a few counts. The chain combines TRBV28 with TRBJ2-7, with D hard to call. Deletions cut 6 bases from V and 2 bases from J, with 5 bases between. This CDR3 is 11 amino acids long. Germline lookup yields CDR1 MDHEN and CDR2 SYDVKM. In DNA form, the CDR3 reads TGTGCCAGCAGCCCCGCCTACGAGCAGTACTTC. Protein sequence: CASSPAYEQYF.

The table lists this clone with many counts. The chain uses TRBV6-1 and TRBJ2-1, with a weak D call TRBD1 (6 bases). Germline-derived CDR1 and CDR2 are MNHNS and SASEGT. This CDR3 region has 14 residues. V lost 6 bases to trimming and J lost 6 bases, with 15 bases between them. The CDR3 spells CASRGQPLGNEQFF. CDR3 sequence (DNA): TGTGCCAGCAGAGGACAGCCCCTTGGCAATGAGCAGTTCTTC.

This clone was seen ten or more times. This chain links TRBV12-3 or TRBV12-4 with TRBJ2-1; 10 bases agree with TRBD1. The CDR3 totals 15 residues. V gave up 8 bases and J gave up 8 bases; unmatched junction bases: 12. CDR3 DNA sequence: TGTGCCAGCCGACACCGGGACAGGGGCTTAGATGAGCAGTTCTTC. This gives the protein CASRHRDRGLDEQFF.